This TCR beta chain originates from a study of regulatory T cells in long-lasting Graves disease. As for time point: newly diagnosed GD, antithyroid drugs for less than 3 months. The TCR library was made from RNA that had been extracted from PBMCs in TRIzol. Blood from the periphery, nine milliliters in all, was drawn into EDTA tubes. Combining iRepertoire HTBI primers with Arm-PCR of CDR3 regions, the authors built TCR beta libraries. TCRdb itself ran the multiplex PCR reads through MiXCR, one entry per CDR3 protein. The data show roughly 350,000 distinct CDR3 sequences, 15% to 20% seen once. Germline CDR1 SGDLS, CDR2 YYNGEE. The trim removed 0 bases at V and 3 bases at J, leaving 6 bases unmatched. The CDR3 is 15 amino acids. On this clonotype: Its antigen is not identified.

Notes on the study in general: Persistent disease preferred TRBV28, TRBJ1-2 and TRBJ2-5.

These data are also associated with another study on T cells in Graves' hyperthyroidism and ophthalmopathy.

The genes are TRBV9 and TRBJ2-7; TRBD2 matches at 7 bases. The receptor's source is a woman aged 18 to 35 with Graves disease. The sample here was peripheral blood mononuclear cells (PBMCs), taken at new diagnosis, from a patient treated with antithyroid drugs. CDR3 sequence (DNA): TGTGCCAGCAGCGTAGGGTCTAGCGGAGACTACGAGCAGTACTTC. Encoded protein: CASSVGSSGDYEQYF.